The present T cell receptor (beta chain) was sequenced within a study of cytomegalovirus exposure and HLA in healthy donors (TCRdb year 2017). General notes on the study: An earlier analysis of approximately 640 of the donors reported about 250 Gb of sequence data and around 110 million unique TCR beta sequences from some 180 million T cells. An early release covering roughly 600 HLA-typed donors comprised around 300 gigabases of sequencing data and around 80 million unique TCR sequences. Of the 350 to 450 genotyped donors, around 81% fell in the genetic ancestry cluster associated with self-reported Caucasian donors. The study was designed to test whether signatures of past pathogen exposure could be identified by cataloging public T cell receptors. The T cell repertoires of several hundred subjects were profiled by immunosequencing and related to cytomegalovirus serostatus. In addition to the first cohort of 666 subjects, a separate validation cohort of under 150 different subjects was used. To predict cytomegalovirus infection status, the study combined high-throughput TCR immunosequencing, statistical association of individual TCRs with disease status, and machine learning. A later analysis re-examined previously published TCR beta repertoires from several hundred donors and added high-resolution HLA genotyping to investigate patterns of TCR occurrence. Rather than using new phenotypic data, the later analysis identified candidate immune exposures from TCR beta sequences and from how often those sequences occurred across donors. In an earlier analysis of 500 to 650 of the donors, high-throughput TCR beta sequencing was used to judge whether each TCR beta V gene segment behaved as functional or pseudogenic. Donor age, sex, ethnicity and CMV serostatus were compiled alongside the repertoire data. A later genetic analysis used genome-wide SNP genotypes for about 55% of the 666 donors, treating that subset as a discovery cohort. Every discovery cohort repertoire had been produced on one sequencing platform. HLA typing included class I and class II loci at four-digit resolution. Typing coverage varied by locus: about 620-630 donors for A, B, C, DRB1 and DQB1; roughly 510 for DQA1; more than 600 for DPA1; approximately 470 for DPB1. Four or five DR-DQ haplotypes were handled as single units for association and clustering, since linkage in the cohort was strong. Among 398 genotyped donors of the cohort, an average of about 240,000 unique TCR beta nucleotide sequences were sequenced per donor, roughly a sixth of them non-productive. What the work shows at the level of the full study, not this receptor alone: In a later analysis, HLA-associated TCR beta chains showed more clonal expansion and lower generation probabilities than non-associated chains that were equally common. Correlated functional status among segregating V segments might reflect linkage disequilibrium, but an unknown experimental factor could not be ruled out. Cytomegalovirus status was reported to be diagnosed by the classifier with high specificity and sensitivity in both the original and validation cohorts. A later genetic analysis associated a missense DCLRE1C variant with V-gene and J-gene trimming of TCR beta chains, and an independent cohort replicated the association. An earlier analysis of around 500 of the donors showed that most TCR beta V segments appeared in productive rearrangements either about 87% or about 30% of the time, which broadly matched IMGT annotations. Specific HLA alleles were associated with 15,000 to 20,000 TCR beta sequences at a false discovery rate of 0.05 in a later analysis. A further reported finding was that TCR beta sequences accurately predicted the HLA-A and HLA-B alleles for most subjects in the first cohort. Strong co-occurrence of HLA alleles, especially DR and DQ, made assigning TCR associations to individual alleles difficult. A later genetic analysis reported fewer N-insertions in productive TCRs among donors in an Asian-associated ancestry cluster than the roughly 620-donor mean. A total of 164 TCR beta chains were listed by the study as associated with cytomegalovirus. The authors suggested that the approach could potentially be generalized to other disease states and immunological phenotypes. Because counts were too low, more than 15 rarely observed V segments, including chromosome 9 orphons, were excluded from the earlier analysis of about 500 of the donors. A later analysis found that TCR association rates varied across HLA loci, with DRB1 alleles showing the most associated TCRs and HLA-C alleles the fewest. In this cohort, only TCR beta chains were sequenced, and detectable features were limited by the absence of alpha or paired-chain data. According to a later analysis, most CMV-associated TCR beta chains appeared to be HLA-restricted, and the HLA associations seemed to be driven largely by CMV exposure. Because HLA typing was missing for some donors at each locus, association tests included only the typed subset. Because the 87-base-pair reads could not distinguish some IMGT-functional V segments, including TRBV6-2 and TRBV6-3, those segments were excluded. A later analysis reported that several top co-occurrence clusters appeared linked to parvovirus B19, influenza, CMV and Epstein-Barr virus. The only immune exposure information available for the cohort was CMV serostatus. Sequencing depth was assumed to be roughly uniform across donors in the presence/absence analyses, though that assumption may not hold. A group of highly shared sequence variants was considered likely to be a technical artifact of the sequencing pipeline. Most TCR sequences were observed very rarely across donors, whereas some public TCRs were present in many individuals. A few of the identified cytomegalovirus-associated TCR beta chains were confirmed in vitro to be specific for cytomegalovirus antigens.

Notes on this clone: Its target antigen remains unknown. Nothing much larger sits one base from this clone, and base qualities are not available.

The cohort consisted of some 670 healthy bone marrow donors. Cohort members were all nominally healthy when sampled, although unrecorded immune exposures were likely present. The donor was CMV seronegative and was included in the group of several hundred seronegative cohort members. Every donor gave a peripheral blood sample, and the peripheral blood mononuclear cells from that sample were used for TCR beta sequencing. Genomic DNA was extracted from the blood cell samples with the Qiagen DNeasy Blood Extraction Kit. Libraries came from the immunoSEQ multiplex PCR assay. For the multiplex PCR, a mixture combining 60 forward primers for TCR Vbeta segments and 13 reverse primers for TCR Jbeta segments was used. The CDR3 region of rearranged TCR beta genes was amplified from genomic DNA with a multiplex PCR assay. On the Illumina HiSeq System, the amplified TCR beta libraries were sequenced as 87-base-pair reads. For the original study's pipeline: A later analysis tallied 75 million to 85 million unique TCR beta chains across the 550 to 850 repertoires, and approximately 9.9 million of those chains were shared by two or more donors. A nearest-neighbor algorithm error-corrected the raw reads and collapsed the reads into unique sequences, merging closely related sequences to remove PCR and sequencing errors. To assign V, D and J gene segments, CDR3 sequences were aligned to IMGT reference sequences. Each retained sequence needed at least a six-nucleotide match to both a V gene segment and a J gene segment. Rearrangements were called productive when the CDR3 lacked stop codons and stayed in frame with V and J; all others were non-productive. CDR3 was defined by IMGT convention, running from the second conserved V-encoded cysteine to the conserved J-encoded phenylalanine. In an earlier analysis of roughly 580 of the donors, sequences lacking an unambiguous match to a single V gene segment were excluded. An earlier analysis of 587 of the donors classified V segments as functional when productive rearrangements were above 56.7% and as segregating when the standard deviation between donors was above 5%. A statistical classification framework was developed to diagnose cytomegalovirus status using the catalog of TCR beta chain sequences. A later analysis assigned V and J genes by comparing TCR nucleotide sequences with IMGT/GENE-DB human TR gene sequences. A later analysis assigned CDR3 sequences and most-parsimonious VDJ recombination scenarios with the TCRdist pipeline. In a later analysis, each TCR beta chain was defined by its CDR3 amino acid sequence together with its V-gene family, and reads without a unique V-gene family were excluded. In a later analysis, 450 to 600 highly shared, low-generation-probability nucleotide sequences were removed to address suspected cross-contamination and a sequencing artifact. A later analysis calculated a clonal expansion index for each public chain from normalized within-repertoire ranks of inferred template counts. In a later analysis, generation probabilities were computed with a VDJ recombination model fitted to out-of-frame rearrangements, and the resulting probabilities were checked against IGoR. Hypergeometric tests were used in a later analysis to score TCR-TCR, TCR-HLA and TCR-CMV co-occurrence, with a repertoire-size bias correction applied to the TCR pairs. False discovery rates were estimated in a later analysis by permuting HLA or CMV assignments 20 times. In a later analysis, co-occurring TCRs were grouped with DBSCAN, and TCRdist sequence similarity was added when clustering was performed within HLA-allele-positive subsets. For co-occurrence clustering, repertoires with fewer than 30,000 or more than 120,000 public chains were excluded, along with 4 to 6 repertoires with anomalous nucleotide sharing. TCRdb retrieved this table from immuneACCESS and kept in-frame rearrangements only. Not all clones are present; in checked studies, unresolved V genes account for under half, and no reason is known for the remainder. V, J and clone size are those of that table, while D and trimming were read from the DNA. A total of over 200,000 clones appear in this sample, roughly 89% of them only once. The ten biggest clones cover roughly 0.99% of the sample.

The V end gives up 3 bases and the J end 5 bases, leaving 2 bases in the junction not matched to a gene. Including the terminal cysteine and phenylalanine, the CDR3 comprises 14 residues. Of all the DNA, just the CDR3 is kept, 42 bases in frame from base 1. According to the germline V gene (reference sequence), CDR1 reads PRHDT and CDR2 reads FYEKMQ. The chain is encoded by TRBV13 joined to TRBJ2-1; the central 9 bases match TRBD2. Source material: PBMCs. The origin of this receptor is a woman aged 18-30 years in good health and CMV-seronegative. The DNA sequence is as follows: TGTGCCAGCAGCTTGGCTAGCGGGAACAATGAGCAGTTCTTC. Its protein reads: CASSLASGNNEQFF.